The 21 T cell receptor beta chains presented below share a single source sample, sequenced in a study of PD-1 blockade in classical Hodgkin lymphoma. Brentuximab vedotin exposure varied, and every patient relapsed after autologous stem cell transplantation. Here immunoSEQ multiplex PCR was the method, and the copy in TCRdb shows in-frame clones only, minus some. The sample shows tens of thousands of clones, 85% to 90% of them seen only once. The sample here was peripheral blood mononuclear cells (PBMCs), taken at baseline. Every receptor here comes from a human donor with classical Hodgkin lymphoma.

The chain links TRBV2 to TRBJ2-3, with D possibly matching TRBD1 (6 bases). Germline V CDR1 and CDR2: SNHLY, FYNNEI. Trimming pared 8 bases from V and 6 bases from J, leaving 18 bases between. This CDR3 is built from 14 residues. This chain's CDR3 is CASFKDRVFDTQYF. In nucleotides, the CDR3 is TGTGCCAGCTTTAAGGACAGAGTTTTTGATACGCAGTATTTT.

In DNA, the CDR3 is TGTGCCAGTAGTATGCCCAATCAGAGGAACACCGGGGAGCTGTTTTTT. Translation: CASSMPNQRNTGELFF. The chain links TRBV19 to TRBJ2-2; D gene ambiguous. Germline CDR1 and CDR2: LNHDA and SQIVND (reference sequence). This CDR3 region has 16 residues. Trimming cost V 3 bases and J 1 base, with 12 bases left between them.

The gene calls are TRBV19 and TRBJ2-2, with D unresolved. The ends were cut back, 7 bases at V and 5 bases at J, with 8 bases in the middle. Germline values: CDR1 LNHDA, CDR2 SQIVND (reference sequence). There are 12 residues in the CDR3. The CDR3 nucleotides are TGTGCCAGTAAAAAGCGAACCGGGGAGCTGTTTTTT. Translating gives CASKKRTGELFF.

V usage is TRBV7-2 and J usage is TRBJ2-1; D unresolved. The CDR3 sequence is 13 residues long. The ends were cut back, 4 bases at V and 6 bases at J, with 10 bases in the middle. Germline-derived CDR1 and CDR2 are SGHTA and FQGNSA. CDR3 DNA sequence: TGTGCCAGCAGCTCCTCCCGCGCCAATGAGCAGTTCTTC. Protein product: CASSSSRANEQFF. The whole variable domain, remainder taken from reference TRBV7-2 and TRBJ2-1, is GAGVSQSPSNKVTEKGKDVELRCDPISGHTALYWYRQSLGQGLEFLIYFQGNSAPDKSGLPSDRFSAERTGGSVSTLTIQRTQQEDSAVYLCASSSSRANEQFFGPGTRLTVL.

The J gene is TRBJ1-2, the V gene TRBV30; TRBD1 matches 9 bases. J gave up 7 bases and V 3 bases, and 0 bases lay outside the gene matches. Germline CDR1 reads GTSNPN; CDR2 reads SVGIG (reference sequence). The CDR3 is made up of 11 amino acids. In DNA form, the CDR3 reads TGTGCCTGGAGGACAGGGGGTGGCTACACCTTC. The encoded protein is CAWRTGGGYTF.

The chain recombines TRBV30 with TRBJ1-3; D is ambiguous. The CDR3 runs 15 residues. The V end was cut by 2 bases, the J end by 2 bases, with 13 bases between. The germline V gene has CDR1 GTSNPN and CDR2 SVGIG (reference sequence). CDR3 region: CAWSPYHGTGNTIYF. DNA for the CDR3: TGTGCCTGGAGTCCCTACCACGGGACTGGAAACACCATATATTTT.

CDR3 DNA sequence: TGTGCCAGCAGTTTGAGAGGCGGGGATCAGCCCCAGCATTTT. It is translated as CASSLRGGDQPQHF. This rearrangement joins TRBV6-6 to TRBJ1-5; D unresolved. Germline loops: CDR1 MNHNY, CDR2 SVGAGI (reference sequence). Trimming stripped 4 bases from V and 5 bases from J, with 12 bases between. The CDR3 extends over 14 amino acids.

The CDR3 DNA reads TGTGCCAGCAGCTTAGATCCCTGGCAGGCAGGGGTCTTAATCTACGAGCAGTACTTC. It specifies CASSLDPWQAGVLIYEQYF. The genes are TRBV11-2 and TRBJ2-7; D is possibly TRBD1 (6 bases). The V end was cut by 0 bases, the J end by 3 bases, with 24 bases between. The V gene's germline CDR1 is SGHAT and CDR2 FQNNGV. The CDR3 totals 19 residues.

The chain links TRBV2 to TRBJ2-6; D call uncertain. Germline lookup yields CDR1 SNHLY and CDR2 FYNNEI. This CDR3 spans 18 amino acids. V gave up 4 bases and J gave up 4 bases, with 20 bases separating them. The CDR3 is CASSGLGKLQGGANVLTF. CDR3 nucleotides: TGTGCCAGCAGTGGGTTAGGGAAGCTGCAAGGGGGGGCCAACGTCCTGACTTTC.

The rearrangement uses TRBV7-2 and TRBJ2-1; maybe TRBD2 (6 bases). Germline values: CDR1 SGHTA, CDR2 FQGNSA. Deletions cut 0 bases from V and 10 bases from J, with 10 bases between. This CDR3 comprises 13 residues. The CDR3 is CASSLARGGEQFF. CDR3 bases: TGTGCCAGCAGCTTAGCGCGGGGCGGCGAGCAGTTCTTC.

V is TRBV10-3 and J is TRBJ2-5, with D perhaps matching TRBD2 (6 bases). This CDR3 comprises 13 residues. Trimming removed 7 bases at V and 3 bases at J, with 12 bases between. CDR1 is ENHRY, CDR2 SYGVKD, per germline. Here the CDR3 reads CAINRGGEETQYF. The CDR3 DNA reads TGTGCCATCAACAGAGGAGGGGAAGAGACCCAGTACTTC.

Here the CDR3 DNA reads TGTGCCAGCAGCCAAAACTGGCAAGAGACCCAGTACTTC. It is translated as CASSQNWQETQYF. The rearrangement joins TRBV14 to TRBJ2-5; D gene uncertain. V lost 2 bases, J lost 2 bases, and 6 bases lay in between. CDR1 is SGHDN and CDR2 is FVKESK in the germline V gene. The CDR3 consists of 13 residues.

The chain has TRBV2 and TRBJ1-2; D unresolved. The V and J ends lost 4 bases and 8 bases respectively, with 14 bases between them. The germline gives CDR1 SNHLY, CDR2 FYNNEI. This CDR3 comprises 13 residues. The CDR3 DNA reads TGTGCCAGCAGTGGTCGGCAAGGGAACGGCTACACCTTC. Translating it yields CASSGRQGNGYTF.

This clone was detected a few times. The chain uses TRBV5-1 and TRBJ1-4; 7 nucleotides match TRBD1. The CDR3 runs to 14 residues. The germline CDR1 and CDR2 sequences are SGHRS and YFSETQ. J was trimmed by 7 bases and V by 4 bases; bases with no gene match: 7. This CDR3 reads CASSPGTVGEKLFF. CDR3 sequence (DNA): TGCGCCAGCAGCCCCGGGACAGTTGGTGAAAAACTGTTTTTT.

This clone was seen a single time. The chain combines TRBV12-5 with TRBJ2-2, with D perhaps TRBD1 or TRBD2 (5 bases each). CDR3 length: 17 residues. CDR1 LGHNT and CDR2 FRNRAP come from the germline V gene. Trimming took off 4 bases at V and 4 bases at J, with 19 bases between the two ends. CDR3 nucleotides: TGTGCTAGTGGTTCCACTTTGAGGGGCGGTGGCACCGGGGAGCTGTTTTTT. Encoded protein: CASGSTLRGGGTGELFF.

CDR3 nucleotide sequence: TGTGCCAGTAGTACGCTCGTCGGGACAGGGGGCAATCAGCCCCAGCATTTT. Translation: CASSTLVGTGGNQPQHF. V usage is TRBV19 and J usage is TRBJ1-5, with 10 bases matching TRBD1. With 4 bases clipped from V and 2 bases from J, the junction kept 8 bases outside the gene matches. The CDR3 is 17 residues long. Germline V gene lookup returns CDR1 LNHDA and CDR2 SQIVND (reference sequence).

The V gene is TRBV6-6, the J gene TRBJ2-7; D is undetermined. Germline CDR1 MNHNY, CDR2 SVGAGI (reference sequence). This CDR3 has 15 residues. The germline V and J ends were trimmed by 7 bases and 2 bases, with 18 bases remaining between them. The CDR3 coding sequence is TGTGCCAGCAACCTCGACGGCGCGGCGGCCTACGAGCAGTACTTC. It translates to CASNLDGAAAYEQYF.

The CDR3 protein is CASSEVAGGPDTGELFF. In DNA, the CDR3 is TGTGCCAGCAGTGAAGTAGCGGGGGGGCCAGACACCGGGGAGCTGTTTTTT. This rearrangement joins TRBV2 to TRBJ2-2; 11 bases are a match to TRBD2. Unmatched junction bases numbered 4, after V lost 1 base and J lost 3 bases. This CDR3 is built from 17 residues. Germline CDR1 is SNHLY and CDR2 is FYNNEI.

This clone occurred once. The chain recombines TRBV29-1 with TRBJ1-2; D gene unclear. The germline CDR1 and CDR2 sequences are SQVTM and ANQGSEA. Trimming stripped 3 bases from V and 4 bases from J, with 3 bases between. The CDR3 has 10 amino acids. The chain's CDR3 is CSVDPYGYTF. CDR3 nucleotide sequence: TGCAGCGTTGATCCCTATGGCTACACCTTC.

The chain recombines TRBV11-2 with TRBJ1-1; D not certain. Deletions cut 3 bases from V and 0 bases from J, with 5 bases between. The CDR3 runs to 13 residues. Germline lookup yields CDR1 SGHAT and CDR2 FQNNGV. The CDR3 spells CASSLGMNTEAFF. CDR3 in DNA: TGTGCCAGCAGCTTGGGGATGAACACTGAAGCTTTCTTT.

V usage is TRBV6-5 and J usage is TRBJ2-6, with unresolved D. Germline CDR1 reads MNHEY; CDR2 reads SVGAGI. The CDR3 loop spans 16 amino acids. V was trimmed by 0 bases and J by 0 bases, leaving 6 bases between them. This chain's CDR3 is CASSYSMTSGANVLTF. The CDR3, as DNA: TGTGCCAGCAGTTACTCGATGACCTCTGGGGCCAACGTCCTGACTTTC.